The subject of this entry is one T cell receptor (beta chain). Its antigen is unknown. Each CDR3 protein is one row after TCRdb ran MiXCR on the reads. The table has 160,000 or so distinct CDR3 sequences, 15% to 20% seen once. This record comes from a study of T cell repertoires in cytomegalovirus infection. General study findings and limits: Within the response measured ex vivo, HLA-C-restricted CMV-specific TCR beta clonotypes were dominant.

The CDR3 has 15 residues. V dropped 0 bases and J dropped 7 bases, with 16 bases sitting between them. The germline gives CDR1 DFQATT, CDR2 SNEGSKA (reference sequence). This sequence joins TRBV20-1 and TRBJ2-1; perhaps TRBD1 as D (6 bases). The source material was CD8+ T cells from PBMCs. The TCR was taken from a human donor in good health (CMV status not recorded). Some clones in this sample may be carry-over from other donors' samples. The CDR3 sequence: CSARDAPQGRNEQFF. The DNA of the CDR3 is TGCAGTGCTAGAGATGCCCCCCAGGGGCGGAATGAGCAGTTCTTC.